These 29 T cell receptor beta chains were all obtained from the same sample, sequenced in a study of Ad26.COV2.S vaccination and SARS-CoV-2 variants. Clones were sequenced by immunoSEQ multiplex PCR, and TCRdb holds only the in-frame ones, with some missing. The table shows 300,000 to 350,000 clones, with 88% occurring only once. Treatment: some 20 received Ad26.COV2.S at low or high dose, single or two shots; about 5 received placebo; per-sample allocation not given. Sample collection was performed on day 63 after the first vaccine or placebo injection. Sequencing used peripheral blood, obtained in a trial of Ad26.COV2.S vaccine versus placebo. These TCRs come from a person aged 18 to 59 who received the Ad26.COV2.S COVID-19 vaccine or a placebo.

Here the CDR3 reads CASSDSPGGGYEQFF. Here the CDR3 DNA reads TGTGCCAGCAGTGACTCCCCCGGGGGGGGCTATGAGCAGTTCTTC. The V call is TRBV6-4, the J call TRBJ2-1; 8 nucleotides agree with TRBD2. CDR3 length: 15 residues. In germline, CDR1 is MRHNA, CDR2 SNTAGT. J lost 8 bases, V lost 0 bases, and 6 bases had no gene match.

For this clone: The sample carries other DNA sequences with the same CDR3. The rearrangement links TRBV5-1 to TRBJ1-1; D possibly corresponds to TRBD1 (5 bases). CDR1 SGHRS and CDR2 YFSETQ come from the germline V gene. The CDR3 sequence is 13 residues long. The V end was cut by 4 bases, the J end by 1 base, with 8 bases between. The CDR3: CASSPGPNTEAFF. CDR3 in DNA: TGCGCCAGCAGCCCGGGGCCGAACACTGAAGCTTTCTTT.

The chain employs TRBV3-1 (or the pseudogene TRBV3-2) and TRBJ2-7, with 12 bases matching TRBD1. Trimming took 6 bases from V and 0 from J; bases not matched to a gene: 6. Germline CDR1 LGHDT, CDR2 YNNKEL (reference sequence). The CDR3 runs to 16 residues. CDR3 sequence: CASREGTGGLSYEQYF. Here the CDR3 DNA reads TGTGCCAGCAGAGAGGGGACAGGGGGCCTCTCCTACGAGCAGTACTTC.

J is TRBJ2-3 and V is TRBV6-2 or TRBV6-3; maybe TRBD1 (5 bases). Looked up from germline, CDR1 is MNHEY and CDR2 is SVGEGT. The CDR3 length is 14 residues. V shed 5 bases and J shed 0 bases, with 9 bases lying between them. The CDR3 nucleotides read TGTGCCAGCAGTCCCGACAGAAGCACAGATACGCAGTATTTT. Its protein is CASSPDRSTDTQYF.

The chain recombines TRBV27 with TRBJ1-1; D is ambiguous. The germline V gene encodes CDR1 MNHEY and CDR2 SMNVEV (reference sequence). The CDR3 totals 15 residues. V was pared by 6 bases and J by 10 bases, with 24 bases between. CDR3 bases: TGTGCCAGCAGCCCCCGAAGGCACTCCTCCCTTGGAGCTTTCTTT. Translation: CASSPRRHSSLGAFF.

This chain connects TRBV7-9 to TRBJ2-7; no clear D. The CDR3 spans 14 residues. V gave up 1 base and J gave up 2 bases, with 9 bases separating them. Germline CDR1 is SEHNR and CDR2 is FQNEAQ (reference sequence). The CDR3: CASSLDRVPYEQYF. The CDR3 coding sequence is TGTGCCAGCAGCTTAGATAGGGTTCCCTACGAGCAGTACTTC.

The chain carries TRBV5-6 and TRBJ2-5; D ambiguous. V was clipped by 2 bases and J by 4 bases, with 15 bases between them. In germline, CDR1 is SGHDT, CDR2 YYEEEE. CDR3 length equals 15 residues. The CDR3 bases are TGTGCCAGCAGCTTCCAGACCCGATTGAGAGAGACCCAGTACTTC. Its translation is CASSFQTRLRETQYF.

The chain uses TRBV6-5 and TRBJ2-1; 8 bases map to TRBD2. The CDR3 totals 14 residues. Per the germline V gene, CDR1 is MNHEY and CDR2 is SVGAGI. J was trimmed by 8 bases and V by 5 bases; bases with no gene match: 8. CDR3 DNA sequence: TGTGCCAGCAGTCGCAGCGGGGGAGAGGATGAGCAGTTCTTC. Its protein is CASSRSGGEDEQFF.

V usage is TRBV7-3 and J usage is TRBJ1-1, with 7 bases matching TRBD1. From germline, CDR1 is SGHTA and CDR2 FQGTGA. The length of the CDR3 is 17 residues. The V gene end was trimmed by 2 bases and the J gene end by 0 bases; junction bases not matched to a gene: 9. CDR3: CASSLGNMGQLNTEAFF. Written as DNA, the CDR3 is TGTGCCAGCAGCTTAGGAAATATGGGACAGCTGAACACTGAAGCTTTCTTT.

The rearrangement joins TRBV6-5 to TRBJ2-1; D perhaps matches TRBD2 (5 bases). Germline V gene data show CDR1 as MNHEY and CDR2 as SVGAGI. The CDR3 totals 12 residues. Trimming took 1 base from V and 8 from J, leaving 6 bases between them. The CDR3 DNA sequence: TGTGCCAGCAGTTACTTCGGGGATGAGCAGTTCTTC. Its protein product is CASSYFGDEQFF.

The chain has TRBV7-3 and TRBJ2-3, with D unresolved. Germline CDR1 reads SGHTA; CDR2 reads FQGTGA. CDR3 length equals 13 residues. The germline V and J ends were trimmed by 2 bases and 4 bases, with 7 bases remaining between them. CDR3: CASSLQVPDTQYF. The CDR3, as DNA: TGTGCCAGCAGCTTACAGGTGCCAGATACGCAGTATTTT.

The chain carries TRBV6-5 and TRBJ1-2, with D tentatively TRBD1 (5 bases). CDR3 length: 12 amino acids. Per the germline V gene, CDR1 is MNHEY and CDR2 is SVGAGI. V was clipped by 8 bases and J by 4 bases, with 11 bases between them. The CDR3 DNA reads TGTGCCAGCGGGGGGTACAGCTATGGCTACACCTTC. Encoded protein: CASGGYSYGYTF.

Only one count was recorded for this clone. The chain joins TRBV7-2 to TRBJ2-7; D is unresolved. The CDR3 has 13 amino acids. Germline V CDR1 and CDR2: SGHTA, FQGNSA. Trimming cost V 1 base and J 2 bases, with 6 bases left between them. The CDR3 loop is CASSLGGPYEQYF. The DNA of the CDR3 is TGTGCCAGCAGCTTAGGGGGTCCCTACGAGCAGTACTTC.

V usage is TRBV25-1 and J usage is TRBJ1-3, with D possibly matching TRBD1 (6 bases). V lost 4 bases and J lost 2, with 12 bases in between. Per the germline V gene, CDR1 is MGHDK and CDR2 is SYGVNS. The CDR3 is 15 amino acids. CDR3 DNA sequence: TGTGCCAGCAGTGTTTTAACAGGGACTGGAAACACCATATATTTT. This codes for CASSVLTGTGNTIYF.

V gene TRBV4-3 combines with J gene TRBJ1-1; D unclear. Germline CDR1 LGHNA, CDR2 YSLEER. V shed 0 bases and J shed 6 bases, with 8 bases lying between them. The CDR3 loop spans 13 amino acids. This CDR3 is CASSQDRRAEAFF. The CDR3 coding sequence is TGCGCCAGCAGCCAAGATCGGAGAGCTGAAGCTTTCTTT.

The chain has TRBV19 and TRBJ2-7, with unresolved D. Trimming took 10 bases from V and 5 from J, leaving 12 bases between them. Germline-derived CDR1 and CDR2 are LNHDA and SQIVND (reference sequence). The CDR3 consists of 11 residues. The CDR3: CATSNIHEQYF. CDR3 nucleotide sequence: TGTGCCACATCTAACATCCACGAGCAGTACTTC.

This clone appeared a single time. This chain joins TRBV29-1 and TRBJ2-7; the D is unclear. The CDR3 is made up of 12 amino acids. CDR1 SQVTM and CDR2 ANQGSEA come from the germline V gene. The V end was cut by 7 bases, the J end by 3 bases, with 13 bases between. CDR3 region: CSALGDGYEQYF. The CDR3 DNA follows: TGCAGCGCGTTGGGCGACGGCTACGAGCAGTACTTC.

This clone was recorded a few times. The J gene is TRBJ2-7, the V gene TRBV7-9; the D gene is possibly TRBD1 (6 bases). This CDR3 is 16 amino acids long. Germline V CDR1 and CDR2: SEHNR, FQNEAQ (reference sequence). V lost 5 bases to trimming and J lost 0 bases, with 17 bases between them. The CDR3 nucleotides are TGTGCCAGCAGCAAAAGACAGGTCTACCTCTCCTACGAGCAGTACTTC. It encodes CASSKRQVYLSYEQYF.

This chain's CDR3 is CASSPLGGKDEAFF. DNA for the CDR3: TGTGCCAGCAGCCCCTTGGGAGGGAAGGATGAAGCTTTCTTT. The chain combines TRBV27 with TRBJ1-1; D call uncertain. The CDR3 has 14 amino acids. Trimming shortened V by 6 bases and J by 7 bases, and 18 bases separated the two germline ends. Germline CDR1 reads MNHEY; CDR2 reads SMNVEV (reference sequence).

This clone is a singleton in its sample. The CDR3 sequence is CASSPTGDYGYTF. The CDR3 DNA is TGTGCCAGCAGCCCGACTGGGGACTATGGCTACACCTTC. The chain joins TRBV7-9 to TRBJ1-2, with D unresolved. V was pared by 5 bases and J by 3 bases, with 10 bases between. Germline CDR1 SEHNR, CDR2 FQNEAQ (reference sequence). This CDR3 is built from 13 residues.

The CDR3 protein is CASSLGPSNTEQYF. The CDR3 DNA reads TGTGCCAGCAGCTTAGGGCCCTCAAATACCGAGCAGTACTTC. V is TRBV11-3 and J is TRBJ2-7, with D hard to call. This CDR3 has 14 residues. V shed 1 base and J shed 6 bases, with 13 bases lying between them. Germline V gene data show CDR1 as SGHNT and CDR2 as YENEEA.

The chain carries TRBV28 and TRBJ2-7; tentative D call: TRBD2 (5 bases). V gave up 6 bases and J gave up 0 bases, with 9 bases separating them. Per germline, CDR1 MDHEN and CDR2 SYDVKM. The CDR3 length is 13 residues. The CDR3 sequence: CASRIGISYEQYF. The CDR3 nucleotides read TGTGCCAGCAGGATCGGGATCTCCTACGAGCAGTACTTC.

V is TRBV11-2 and J is TRBJ1-5; 9 bases line up with TRBD1. Losses at the gene ends were 5 bases for V and 11 bases for J; bases not matched to a gene: 10. Germline CDR1 is SGHAT and CDR2 is FQNNGV. The CDR3 runs 14 residues. Here the CDR3 reads CASSAGGGQGSQHF. CDR3 nucleotide sequence: TGTGCCAGCAGCGCTGGTGGGGGACAGGGCTCCCAGCATTTT.

This chain uses TRBV24-1 with TRBJ2-1; TRBD1 or TRBD2 may be the D gene (5 bases each). Germline CDR1 reads KGHDR; CDR2 reads SFDVKD. The V end lost 4 bases, the J end lost 8 bases, and 20 bases lay between the germline ends. There are 16 residues in the CDR3. The CDR3 is CATSDSAGTYRHEQFF. CDR3 coding DNA: TGTGCCACCAGTGACTCCGCCGGGACCTATCGGCATGAGCAGTTCTTC.

This chain links TRBV29-1 with TRBJ1-1, with TRBD1 matching 8 bases. The length of the CDR3 is 14 residues. Looked up from germline, CDR1 is SQVTM and CDR2 is ANQGSEA. V was clipped by 5 bases and J by 1 base; unmatched bases: 6. Written as DNA, the CDR3 is TGCAGCGTTTTATCCGGGACAGGGAACACTGAAGCTTTCTTT. It yields the protein CSVLSGTGNTEAFF.

This clone was counted once. The V call is TRBV5-1, the J call TRBJ1-1, with a tentative D call TRBD1 (5 bases). The CDR3 consists of 15 residues. The germline V gene encodes CDR1 SGHRS and CDR2 YFSETQ. The V and J ends lost 3 bases and 0 bases respectively, with 12 bases between them. The CDR3 reads CASSWTTDMNTEAFF. The CDR3 DNA reads as TGCGCCAGCAGCTGGACGACAGATATGAACACTGAAGCTTTCTTT.

The chain carries TRBV7-2 and TRBJ1-5; D is uncertain. V was clipped by 1 base and J by 1 base, with 8 bases between them. There are 15 residues in the CDR3. Germline V gene sequence: CDR1 SGHTA, CDR2 FQGNSA. The CDR3 loop reads CASSLVAESNQPQHF. The CDR3 DNA is TGTGCCAGCAGCTTAGTAGCGGAAAGCAATCAGCCCCAGCATTTT.

The V gene is TRBV3-1 (or the pseudogene TRBV3-2), the J gene TRBJ2-1, with 11 nucleotides matching TRBD1. The germline CDR1 and CDR2 sequences are LGHDT and YNNKEL (reference sequence). This CDR3 is built from 15 residues. V was clipped by 6 bases and J by 7 bases; unmatched bases: 8. The CDR3 coding sequence is TGTGCCAGCAGAAGGACAGGGGGCGGTAAAAATGAGCAGTTCTTC. Translated: CASRRTGGGKNEQFF.

In the case of this clone: One end of the junction fails to match germline, which may point to a read error. DNA for the CDR3: TGTGCTAGCAGTAGGGACAGATACAATGAGCAGTTCTTC. Residues: CASSRDRYNEQFF. The chain uses TRBV7-7 and TRBJ2-1, with 7 bases that match TRBD1. Germline CDR1 and CDR2: SSHAT and FNYEAQ (reference sequence). The CDR3 length is 13 residues.